This passage covers 8 T cell receptor beta chains from one sample sequenced in a study of blood T cell repertoires in COVID-19. Profiled with immunoSEQ multiplex PCR; TCRdb holds only in-frame clones, not every one. Of around 170,000 clones listed, 88% are singletons. The sample consisted of peripheral blood. The source of these receptors is a man aged 60 to 69 with acute or convalescent COVID-19.

The chain combines TRBV10-3 with TRBJ2-5; TRBD1 is a possible D gene (6 bases). The germline V gene encodes CDR1 ENHRY and CDR2 SYGVKD. V shed 11 bases and J shed 5 bases, with 24 bases lying between them. CDR3 length: 15 amino acids. In DNA, the CDR3 is TGTGCCTCCAAGGGGGAGACGAACCAGAAGGAGACCCAGTACTTC. This gives the protein CASKGETNQKETQYF.

The gene calls are TRBV18 and TRBJ1-6; TRBD1 matches at 8 bases. Germline lookup yields CDR1 KGHSH and CDR2 LQKENI. V was clipped by 10 bases and J by 9 bases; unmatched bases: 8. There are 13 residues in the CDR3. The CDR3 region is CATSGQGASPLHF. The CDR3 nucleotides are TGTGCCACCTCTGGACAGGGCGCTTCACCCCTCCACTTT.

This clone was seen a handful of times. This rearrangement joins TRBV6-5 to TRBJ2-2, with D perhaps matching TRBD1 (5 bases). Germline CDR1 MNHEY, CDR2 SVGAGI. Trimming pared 7 bases from V and 4 bases from J, leaving 10 bases between. The CDR3 is 13 residues long. The CDR3 spells CASKMDTTGELFF. CDR3 sequence (DNA): TGTGCCAGCAAGATGGACACCACCGGGGAGCTGTTTTTT.

The chain uses TRBV7-9 and TRBJ2-1; D gene ambiguous. This CDR3 has 16 residues. V was trimmed by 1 base and J by 6 bases, leaving 16 bases between them. Germline CDR1 and CDR2: SEHNR and FQNEAQ (reference sequence). This chain's CDR3 is CASSLEPASVSNEQFF. CDR3 sequence (DNA): TGTGCCAGCAGCTTAGAGCCGGCTAGTGTGTCCAATGAGCAGTTCTTC.

The table lists this clone with a count of one. The gene calls are TRBV19 and TRBJ1-2; 8 bases map to TRBD1. Per germline, CDR1 LNHDA and CDR2 SQIVND (reference sequence). The CDR3 has 14 amino acids. V lost 4 bases, J lost 4 bases, and 5 bases stayed unmatched. Here the CDR3 reads CASSTGGRAYGYTF. The CDR3, as DNA: TGTGCCAGTAGTACAGGGGGCCGGGCCTATGGCTACACCTTC.

This clone has only a few counts. The J gene is TRBJ2-7, the V gene TRBV5-6, with D tentatively TRBD1 (6 bases). The length of the CDR3 is 16 residues. Trimming removed 7 bases from V and 0 bases from J, with 20 bases in between. Germline V CDR1 and CDR2: SGHDT, YYEEEE. CDR3: CASSTLYQGSSYEQYF. The CDR3 DNA reads as TGTGCCAGCTCTACTCTCTATCAGGGGAGCTCCTACGAGCAGTACTTC.

The chain links TRBV27 to TRBJ2-2; D is perhaps TRBD1 (6 bases). Trimming took off 6 bases at V and 6 bases at J, with 14 bases between the two ends. From germline, CDR1 is MNHEY and CDR2 SMNVEV (reference sequence). This CDR3 is 14 amino acids long. The CDR3 here is CASRGAMGAGELFF. The CDR3 DNA sequence: TGTGCCAGCAGGGGGGCCATGGGCGCCGGGGAGCTGTTTTTT.

The rearrangement uses TRBV4-1 and TRBJ1-2; 7 bases agree with TRBD1. From germline, CDR1 is MGHRA and CDR2 YSYEKL. V dropped 5 bases and J dropped 2; count of bases not matched to a gene: 8. The length of the CDR3 is 15 residues. CDR3 DNA sequence: TGCGCCAGCAGCGAACTGACAGGGTTCAACTATGGCTACACCTTC. Amino acids: CASSELTGFNYGYTF.